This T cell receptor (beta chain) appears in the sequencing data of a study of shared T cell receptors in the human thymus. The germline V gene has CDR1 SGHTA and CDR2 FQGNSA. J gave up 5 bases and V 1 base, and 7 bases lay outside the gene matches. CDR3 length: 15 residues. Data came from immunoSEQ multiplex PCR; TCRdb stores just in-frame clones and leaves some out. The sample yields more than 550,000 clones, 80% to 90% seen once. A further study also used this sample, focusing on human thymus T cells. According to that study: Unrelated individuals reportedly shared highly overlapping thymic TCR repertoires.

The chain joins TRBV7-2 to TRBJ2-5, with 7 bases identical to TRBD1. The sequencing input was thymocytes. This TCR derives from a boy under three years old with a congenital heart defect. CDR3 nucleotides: TGTGCCAGCAGCTTAGTCGGGGACAGTAATGAGACCCAGTACTTC. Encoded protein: CASSLVGDSNETQYF.